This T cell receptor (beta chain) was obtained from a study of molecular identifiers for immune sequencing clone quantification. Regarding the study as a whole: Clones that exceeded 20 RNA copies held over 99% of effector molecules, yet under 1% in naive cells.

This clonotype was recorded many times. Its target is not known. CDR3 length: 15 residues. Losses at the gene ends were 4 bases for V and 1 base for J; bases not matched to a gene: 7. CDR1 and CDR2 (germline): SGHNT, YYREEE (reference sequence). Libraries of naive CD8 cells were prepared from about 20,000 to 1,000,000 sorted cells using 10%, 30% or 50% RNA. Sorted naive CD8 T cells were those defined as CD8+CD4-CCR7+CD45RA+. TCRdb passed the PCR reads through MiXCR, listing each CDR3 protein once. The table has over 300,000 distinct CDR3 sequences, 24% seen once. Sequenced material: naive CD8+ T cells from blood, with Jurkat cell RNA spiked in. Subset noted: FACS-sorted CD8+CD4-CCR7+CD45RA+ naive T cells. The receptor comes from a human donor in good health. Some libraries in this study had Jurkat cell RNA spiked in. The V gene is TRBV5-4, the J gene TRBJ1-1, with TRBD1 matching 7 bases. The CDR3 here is CASSPQGGSNTEAFF. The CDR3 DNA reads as TGTGCCAGCAGCCCCCAGGGGGGTTCGAACACTGAAGCTTTCTTT.